Listed here are 28 T cell receptor beta chains from one sample, sequenced in a study of vaccination and CD4 T cells after COVID-19. The treatment denotes: approximately nine-day PBMC culture with coronavirus spike peptide pools or control peptides (ViraFEST assay). During the years 2011-2018, before the COVID-19 pandemic, the unexposed donor's CD4+ T cells were collected. Sequence data for DNA of cultured CD4+ T cells were generated by the Oncomine TCR Beta short-read assay. From CD4+ T cells that had been cultured, genomic DNA was extracted. TCRdb reanalysed the PCR reads using MiXCR and keeps one entry per CDR3 protein. The sample yields some 6,900 distinct CDR3 sequences, approximately 35% seen once. The antigens for these receptors are not known. Sequenced sample: CD4+ T cells from blood, cultured in vitro. The receptors originated from a human donor in good health.

The chain carries TRBV28 and TRBJ1-1; 9 bases fit TRBD1. Germline loops: CDR1 MDHEN, CDR2 SYDVKM. The CDR3 length is 15 residues. Trimming removed 6 bases from V and 3 bases from J; junction bases left unmatched: 8. The CDR3 region is CASSPMDRGDTEAFF. The CDR3 bases are TGTGCCAGCAGCCCTATGGACAGGGGCGACACTGAAGCTTTCTTT.

This chain uses TRBV20-1 with TRBJ2-5, with 9 bases that match TRBD1. This CDR3 has 13 residues. After removal of 4 bases from V and 2 bases from J, the junction contained 2 bases not matched to a gene. The germline gives CDR1 DFQATT, CDR2 SNEGSKA (reference sequence). CDR3 protein: CSAKTGGQETQYF. The CDR3 region has the DNA TGCAGTGCTAAGACAGGGGGGCAAGAGACCCAGTACTTC.

This clonotype came up a few times. The rearrangement joins TRBV5-1 to TRBJ2-5; 10 bases agree with TRBD1. Looked up from germline, CDR1 is SGHRS and CDR2 is YFSETQ. V shed 0 bases and J 3 bases; nucleotides not matched to a gene: 2. The CDR3 length is 15 residues. CDR3 protein: CASSLAGTGEETQYF. The CDR3 region has the DNA TGCGCCAGCAGCTTGGCTGGGACAGGGGAAGAGACCCAGTACTTC.

The chain is built from TRBV28 and TRBJ1-5, with a possible D match to TRBD1 (5 bases). Germline V gene sequence: CDR1 MDHEN, CDR2 SYDVKM. The V and J ends lost 8 bases and 0 bases respectively, with 14 bases between them. This CDR3 contains 15 residues. CDR3 protein: CASDLGGFSNQPQHF. DNA of the CDR3: TGTGCCAGCGACCTGGGGGGATTTAGCAATCAGCCCCAGCATTTT. The full variable domain, rest sourced from reference TRBV28 and TRBJ1-5, is DVKVTQSSRYLVKRTGEKVFLECVQDMDHENMFWYRQDPGLGLRLIYFSYDVKMKEKGDIPEGYSVSREKKERFSLILESASTNQTSMYLCASDLGGFSNQPQHFGDGTRLSIL.

This chain connects TRBV28 to TRBJ2-3; no firm D call. The CDR3 contains 14 residues. Germline values: CDR1 MDHEN, CDR2 SYDVKM. V shed 3 bases and J shed 6 bases, with 13 bases lying between them. The DNA of the CDR3 is TGTGCCAGCAGTTTCCGAACGCTAGGCGATACGCAGTATTTT. Amino acids: CASSFRTLGDTQYF. Combining the CDR3 with reference TRBV28 and TRBJ2-3 gives the whole variable domain DVKVTQSSRYLVKRTGEKVFLECVQDMDHENMFWYRQDPGLGLRLIYFSYDVKMKEKGDIPEGYSVSREKKERFSLILESASTNQTSMYLCASSFRTLGDTQYFGPGTRLTVL.

In its sample, this clonotype ranks as medium-sized (0.01 to 0.1%). Written as DNA, the CDR3 is TGTGCCAGCAGCCGGCGGGGGGGCGAGGGTAGAGCCCAGCATTTT. Its translation: CASSRRGGEGRAQHF. The chain is built from TRBV6-1 and TRBJ1-5; the D gene is possibly TRBD1 (6 bases). This CDR3 has 15 residues. Trimming took 6 bases from V and 11 from J, leaving 23 bases between them. Germline V lookup: CDR1 MNHNS, CDR2 SASEGT.

The rearrangement links TRBV28 to TRBJ1-1, with D unclear. Trimming took off 8 bases at V and 8 bases at J, with 9 bases between the two ends. CDR3 length: 10 residues. Germline V CDR1 and CDR2: MDHEN, SYDVKM. This chain's CDR3 is CASRHGEAFF. In nucleotides, the CDR3 is TGTGCCAGCCGACACGGGGAAGCTTTCTTT. The full variable domain, completed using reference TRBV28 and TRBJ1-1, is DVKVTQSSRYLVKRTGEKVFLECVQDMDHENMFWYRQDPGLGLRLIYFSYDVKMKEKGDIPEGYSVSREKKERFSLILESASTNQTSMYLCASRHGEAFFGQGTRLTVV.

This clonotype was counted only a few times. The chain uses TRBV6-1 and TRBJ1-6; D perhaps matches TRBD1 (6 bases). This CDR3 has 15 amino acids. Trimming left V 1 base short and J 3 bases short, with 7 bases between. CDR1 is MNHNS and CDR2 is SASEGT in the germline V gene. The CDR3 coding sequence is TGTGCCAGCAGTGAAGGAGGGGGCTATAATTCACCCCTCCACTTT. Residues: CASSEGGGYNSPLHF.

The chain is built from TRBV29-1 and TRBJ2-7, with D possibly being TRBD2 (5 bases). Germline assignment: CDR1 SQVTM and CDR2 ANQGSEA. V was cut by 6 bases and J by 7 bases, with 19 bases left in between. The CDR3 runs to 13 residues. The CDR3: CSVSGPLPGEQYF. For the CDR3, the DNA is TGCAGCGTCAGCGGACCCCTTCCTGGGGAGCAGTACTTC.

By share, this clonotype ranks as medium-sized. The chain joins TRBV20-1 to TRBJ2-5; no firm D call. CDR1 and CDR2 from the germline V gene are DFQATT and SNEGSKA (reference sequence). The V and J ends lost 7 bases and 0 bases respectively, with 12 bases between them. The CDR3 sequence is 13 residues long. CDR3 nucleotide sequence: TGCAGTGTCCCTGCTCAGTACCAAGAGACCCAGTACTTC. It encodes CSVPAQYQETQYF.

Within the sample, this clonotype is medium-sized. The chain uses TRBV20-1 and TRBJ1-6; possible D gene TRBD1, 6 bases. This CDR3 is built from 13 residues. V lost 5 bases and J lost 10, with 15 bases in between. The germline gives CDR1 DFQATT, CDR2 SNEGSKA (reference sequence). CDR3 nucleotides: TGCAGTGCTCTTGAGGGGGTTCACTCACCCCTCCACTTT. Residues: CSALEGVHSPLHF.

The chain recombines TRBV19 with TRBJ1-2, with a tentative D call TRBD1 (5 bases). Trimming removed 6 bases at V and 4 bases at J, with 12 bases between. The CDR3 is 13 residues long. The V gene's germline CDR1 is LNHDA and CDR2 SQIVND (reference sequence). CDR3 DNA sequence: TGTGCCAGTAGGGTCACGAGGGGCTATGGCTACACCTTC. It encodes CASRVTRGYGYTF.

The chain uses TRBV10-3 and TRBJ2-7; 7 positions match TRBD1. J lost 2 bases, V lost 4 bases, and 8 bases had no gene match. In germline, CDR1 is ENHRY, CDR2 SYGVKD. This CDR3 comprises 15 residues. CDR3 region: CAISVGQILTYEQYF. CDR3 nucleotides: TGTGCCATCAGTGTGGGACAGATCCTTACCTACGAGCAGTACTTC.

This clonotype showed up just a few times. V gene TRBV28 combines with J gene TRBJ2-7; TRBD1 aligns across 7 bases. Germline V CDR1 and CDR2: MDHEN, SYDVKM. This CDR3 comprises 14 residues. J lost 2 bases, V lost 5 bases, and 6 bases had no gene match. CDR3 in amino acids: CASSQGGSTYEQYF. CDR3 DNA: TGTGCCAGCAGTCAAGGGGGCTCAACCTACGAGCAGTACTTC.

This clonotype was observed a handful of times. This chain joins TRBV6-2 or TRBV6-3 and TRBJ2-7; 10 bases line up with TRBD2. CDR3 size: 14 residues. Germline V gene sequence: CDR1 MNHEY, CDR2 SVGEGT. With 2 bases clipped from V and 2 bases from J, the junction kept 0 bases outside the gene matches. CDR3 bases: TGTGCCAGCAGTTACGGGACTAGCGCCTACGAGCAGTACTTC. Translated, it gives CASSYGTSAYEQYF.

V and J are TRBV7-2 and TRBJ2-1; D remains unclear. CDR1 is SGHTA and CDR2 is FQGNSA in the germline V gene. V gave up 5 bases and J gave up 2 bases, with 1 base separating them. This CDR3 has 11 residues. The CDR3 DNA follows: TGTGCCAGCAGCCCCTACAATGAGCAGTTCTTC. Residues: CASSPYNEQFF.

The V and J genes are TRBV28 and TRBJ2-5; TRBD1 agrees at 7 bases. Germline V CDR1 and CDR2: MDHEN, SYDVKM. The CDR3 runs to 15 residues. The V and J ends lost 5 bases and 0 bases, in that order; junction bases with no gene match: 6. This CDR3 is CASSNTGVYQETQYF. The CDR3 DNA sequence: TGTGCCAGCAGTAATACAGGGGTGTACCAAGAGACCCAGTACTTC. Full variable domain (outside the CDR3, taken from reference TRBV28 and TRBJ2-5): DVKVTQSSRYLVKRTGEKVFLECVQDMDHENMFWYRQDPGLGLRLIYFSYDVKMKEKGDIPEGYSVSREKKERFSLILESASTNQTSMYLCASSNTGVYQETQYFGPGTRLLVL.

This clonotype appeared once. The chain couples TRBV20-1 to TRBJ2-3; tentative D call: TRBD2 (5 bases). With 0 bases removed from V and 3 bases from J, the gap between germline ends came to 13 bases. The CDR3 contains 15 residues. Germline CDR1 and CDR2: DFQATT and SNEGSKA (reference sequence). The CDR3 loop reads CSARDHTRGTDTQYF. For the CDR3, the DNA is TGCAGTGCTAGAGATCATACACGCGGGACAGATACGCAGTATTTT.

This clonotype was observed a handful of times. The genes are TRBV6-2 or TRBV6-3 and TRBJ1-1, with TRBD1 matching 10 bases. The CDR3 consists of 14 residues. Germline CDR1 MNHEY, CDR2 SVGEGT. J lost 4 bases, V lost 5 bases, and 4 bases had no gene match. CDR3 bases: TGTGCCAGCAGTACCGGACAGGGGGGCACTGAAGCTTTCTTT. It specifies CASSTGQGGTEAFF.

The V and J genes are TRBV4-2 and TRBJ1-2; TRBD1 matches 8 bases. The V gene's germline CDR1 is LGHNA and CDR2 YNFKEQ. The J segment lost 4 bases and the V segment lost 0 bases, leaving 4 bases of the junction unmatched. CDR3 length: 15 residues. Here the CDR3 DNA reads TGTGCCAGCAGCCAAGAACAGGGGGGTGGCTATGGCTACACCTTC. Amino acids: CASSQEQGGGYGYTF.

In its sample, this clonotype was seen a few times. J is TRBJ2-5 and V is TRBV6-2 or TRBV6-3; either TRBD1 or TRBD2 may fit D (5 bases each). The CDR3 runs to 14 residues. Germline CDR1 reads MNHEY; CDR2 reads SVGEGT. The ends were cut back, 6 bases at V and 1 base at J, with 12 bases in the middle. CDR3 nucleotides: TGTGCCAGCAGGCCCATGGGGGTCCAAGAGACCCAGTACTTC. Residues: CASRPMGVQETQYF.

Relative to its sample, this clonotype is medium-sized. This chain joins TRBV20-1 and TRBJ1-5; D ambiguous. Germline CDR1 reads DFQATT; CDR2 reads SNEGSKA (reference sequence). The CDR3 spans 14 residues. V dropped 3 bases and J dropped 2 bases, with 11 bases sitting between them. The CDR3 reads CSASPPKGNQPQHF. CDR3 coding DNA: TGCAGTGCTAGTCCTCCGAAGGGCAATCAGCCCCAGCATTTT.

In its sample, this clonotype was seen once. The CDR3 loop is CATSDSTASGSSNEQFF. CDR3 bases: TGTGCCACCAGTGATTCGACGGCTAGCGGGAGTAGCAATGAGCAGTTCTTC. The chain recombines TRBV24-1 with TRBJ2-1; TRBD2 matches 10 bases. Losses at the gene ends were 2 bases for V and 6 bases for J; bases not matched to a gene: 9. CDR1 and CDR2 from the germline V gene are KGHDR and SFDVKD. This CDR3 spans 17 amino acids.

The V call is TRBV20-1, the J call TRBJ2-2; 10 nucleotides align to TRBD2. CDR3 size: 14 residues. V was pared by 4 bases and J by 6 bases, with 5 bases of the junction left unmatched. CDR1 and CDR2 (germline): DFQATT, SNEGSKA (reference sequence). The CDR3 DNA reads TGCAGTGCTATCGGGACTAGCGTGGCCGGGGAGCTGTTTTTT. Protein sequence: CSAIGTSVAGELFF.

The chain employs TRBV10-3 and TRBJ1-1; 7 bases line up with TRBD1. The V gene end was trimmed by 0 bases and the J gene end by 11 bases; junction bases not matched to a gene: 6. The CDR3 extends over 13 amino acids. Germline V gene data show CDR1 as ENHRY and CDR2 as SYGVKD. CDR3 coding DNA: TGTGCCATCAGTGAGTCGCAGGGGGTACGGGCTTTCTTT. This translates into CAISESQGVRAFF.

This clonotype came up a few times. This chain links TRBV20-1 with TRBJ2-3; the D gene is possibly TRBD1 (5 bases). The CDR3 length is 14 residues. V was pared by 0 bases and J by 6 bases, with 13 bases between. Germline values: CDR1 DFQATT, CDR2 SNEGSKA (reference sequence). The CDR3 bases are TGCAGTGCTAGAGATCGAAGGGGTAGGGATACGCAGTATTTT. This sequence encodes CSARDRRGRDTQYF.

This clonotype has just a few counts. The CDR3 nucleotides read TGCAGTGTCGACGGACCGGCGGGCAATGAGCAGTTCTTC. This codes for CSVDGPAGNEQFF. The chain joins TRBV20-1 to TRBJ2-1, with D possibly being TRBD2 (5 bases). This CDR3 is built from 13 residues. V gave up 7 bases and J gave up 6 bases, with 16 bases separating them. Looked up from germline, CDR1 is DFQATT and CDR2 is SNEGSKA (reference sequence).

The chain joins TRBV10-3 to TRBJ1-2; D is uncertain. The CDR3 sequence is 12 residues long. CDR1 and CDR2 (germline): ENHRY, SYGVKD. With 2 bases removed from V and 8 bases from J, the gap between germline ends came to 9 bases. The DNA of the CDR3 is TGTGCCATCAGTGAGGACAATCGGGGCTACACCTTC. It translates to CAISEDNRGYTF.